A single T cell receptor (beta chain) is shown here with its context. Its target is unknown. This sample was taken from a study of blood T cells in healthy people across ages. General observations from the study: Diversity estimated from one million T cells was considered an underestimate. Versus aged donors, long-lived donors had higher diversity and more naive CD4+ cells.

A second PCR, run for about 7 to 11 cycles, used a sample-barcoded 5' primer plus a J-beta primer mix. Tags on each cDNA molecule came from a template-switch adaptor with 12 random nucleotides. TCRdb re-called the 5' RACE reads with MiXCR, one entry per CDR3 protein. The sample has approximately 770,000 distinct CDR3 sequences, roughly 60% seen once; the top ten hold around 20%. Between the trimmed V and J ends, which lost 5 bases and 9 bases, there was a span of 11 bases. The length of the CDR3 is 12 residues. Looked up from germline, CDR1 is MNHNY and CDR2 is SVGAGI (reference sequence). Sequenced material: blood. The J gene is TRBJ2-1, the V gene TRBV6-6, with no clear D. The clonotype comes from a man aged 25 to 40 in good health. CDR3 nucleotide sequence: TGTGCCAGCAGTGACCGGTTAGGTGAGCAGTTCTTC. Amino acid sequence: CASSDRLGEQFF.